These 14 T cell receptor beta chains originate from one sample sequenced in a study of cytotoxic CD8 clonotypes in ibrutinib-treated CLL. The repertoire was sequenced with immunoSEQ multiplex PCR; TCRdb's copy has only in-frame clones and lacks some. The sample comprises 200,000 to 250,000 clones, 70% of which are singletons, and 15% to 19% rests with the top ten. The input for sequencing was PBMCs, taken after 24 months of ibrutinib treatment. The receptors derive from a human donor with chronic lymphocytic leukemia.

The gene calls are TRBV9 and TRBJ2-1, with D hard to call. CDR3 length: 13 amino acids. The germline V and J ends were trimmed by 4 bases and 3 bases, with 8 bases remaining between them. Germline V gene sequence: CDR1 SGDLS, CDR2 YYNGEE. The CDR3 sequence: CASSPPSYNEQFF. In DNA form, the CDR3 reads TGTGCCAGCAGCCCTCCTAGCTACAATGAGCAGTTCTTC.

The sample holds one count of this clone. The chain recombines TRBV2 with TRBJ1-5; a possible D gene is TRBD1 (5 bases). Germline V gene sequence: CDR1 SNHLY, CDR2 FYNNEI. Trimming cost V 4 bases and J 7 bases, with 8 bases left between them. This CDR3 contains 12 residues. The CDR3 loop is CASSGDGQPQHF. The CDR3 bases are TGTGCCAGCAGTGGGGACGGACAGCCCCAGCATTTT.

A single count supports this clone. Other nucleotide sequences in the sample specify the same CDR3. The CDR3 loop is CATSRDRGVYEQYF. The CDR3 nucleotides read TGTGCCACCAGCAGAGATCGGGGGGTCTACGAGCAGTACTTC. This rearrangement joins TRBV15 to TRBJ2-7, with 7 bases identical to TRBD2. Trimming removed 0 bases from V and 3 bases from J; junction bases left unmatched: 2. Looked up from germline, CDR1 is LNHNV and CDR2 is YYDKDF (reference sequence). This CDR3 has 14 residues.

This clone was counted between two and nine times. The rearrangement joins TRBV6-5 to TRBJ1-2, with D perhaps TRBD1 (6 bases). The CDR3 has 11 amino acids. Trimming pared 6 bases from V and 8 bases from J, leaving 10 bases between. Germline values: CDR1 MNHEY, CDR2 SVGAGI. CDR3 residues: CASRKGGGYTF. The CDR3 bases are TGTGCCAGCAGGAAGGGGGGCGGCTACACCTTC.

The chain joins TRBV28 to TRBJ1-3, with D possibly TRBD1 on 6 matching bases. The CDR3 runs to 16 residues. V was trimmed by 0 bases and J by 3 bases, leaving 12 bases between them. Germline CDR1 and CDR2: MDHEN and SYDVKM. The CDR3, as DNA: TGTGCCAGCAGTTTATGGGACAGAGTGTTTGGAAACACCATATATTTT. This gives the protein CASSLWDRVFGNTIYF.

This chain uses TRBV5-1 with TRBJ1-5; D ambiguous. Trimming removed 7 bases at V and 5 bases at J, with 7 bases between. The CDR3 consists of 11 residues. CDR1 is SGHRS and CDR2 is YFSETQ in the germline V gene. The DNA for the CDR3 is TGCGCCAGCCGAGGGTATCAGCCCCAGCATTTT. Protein product: CASRGYQPQHF. The entire variable domain, with the rest obtained from reference TRBV5-1 and TRBJ1-5, is as follows: KAGVTQTPRYLIKTRGQQVTLSCSPISGHRSVSWYQQTPGQGLQFLFEYFSETQRNKGNFPGRFSGRQFSNSRSEMNVSTLELGDSALYLCASRGYQPQHFGDGTRLSIL.

This clone has only one observation. V gene TRBV25-1 combines with J gene TRBJ2-7, with TRBD1 as a possible D gene (5 bases). This CDR3 contains 12 residues. Looked up from germline, CDR1 is MGHDK and CDR2 is SYGVNS. Trimming pared 4 bases from V and 7 bases from J, leaving 11 bases between. This CDR3 is CASSVRGREQYF. DNA for the CDR3: TGTGCCAGCAGTGTTAGGGGTAGGGAGCAGTACTTC.

The gene calls are TRBV7-3 and TRBJ2-1; maybe TRBD1 (5 bases). The CDR3 spans 13 residues. Per the germline V gene, CDR1 is SGHTA and CDR2 is FQGTGA. Trimming left V 5 bases short and J 3 bases short, with 8 bases between. Written as DNA, the CDR3 is TGTGCCAGCAGCCGCGACAGCTACAATGAGCAGTTCTTC. Translating it yields CASSRDSYNEQFF.

This clone was seen a few times. The CDR3 reads CASGSGGSYNEQFF. For the CDR3, the DNA is TGTGCCAGCGGAAGCGGGGGCTCCTACAATGAGCAGTTCTTC. The chain links TRBV28 to TRBJ2-1; 8 bases match TRBD2. The CDR3 length is 14 residues. The germline gives CDR1 MDHEN, CDR2 SYDVKM. Trimming removed 8 bases from V and 0 bases from J; junction bases left unmatched: 3. The full variable domain, rest sourced from reference TRBV28 and TRBJ2-1, is DVKVTQSSRYLVKRTGEKVFLECVQDMDHENMFWYRQDPGLGLRLIYFSYDVKMKEKGDIPEGYSVSREKKERFSLILESASTNQTSMYLCASGSGGSYNEQFFGPGTRLTVL.

This chain joins TRBV29-1 and TRBJ1-4; TRBD1 agrees at 8 bases. The length of the CDR3 is 15 residues. Germline trimming cut 4 bases from V and 0 bases from J; bases unmatched to any gene: 4. Germline V gene data show CDR1 as SQVTM and CDR2 as ANQGSEA. The CDR3 sequence: CSVAGTGATNEKLFF. CDR3 nucleotides: TGCAGCGTTGCCGGGACAGGAGCAACTAATGAAAAACTGTTTTTT.

The CDR3 DNA is TGTGCCAGCAGCGTAGCGGGGGGCCAGAACACCGGGGAGCTGTTTTTT. Amino acids: CASSVAGGQNTGELFF. The rearrangement links TRBV9 to TRBJ2-2; a possible D gene is TRBD2 (7 bases). Trimming removed 0 bases at V and 1 base at J, with 10 bases between. Germline loops: CDR1 SGDLS, CDR2 YYNGEE. CDR3 length: 16 amino acids.

This chain connects TRBV5-1 to TRBJ2-3; TRBD2 matches at 7 bases. CDR1 and CDR2 (germline): SGHRS, YFSETQ. V gave up 0 bases and J gave up 2 bases; unmatched junction bases: 3. CDR3 length: 15 amino acids. CDR3 nucleotide sequence: TGCGCCAGCAGCTTGGGACAGCGGGACACAGATACGCAGTATTTT. Its protein is CASSLGQRDTDTQYF.

The chain recombines TRBV25-1 with TRBJ2-7; D possibly uses TRBD1 or TRBD2 (5 bases each). The germline V gene encodes CDR1 MGHDK and CDR2 SYGVNS. The ends were cut back, 7 bases at V and 2 bases at J, with 18 bases in the middle. CDR3 size: 15 residues. DNA of the CDR3: TGTGCCAGCATACCACGGGACGGACCGCCCTACGAGCAGTACTTC. Translating it yields CASIPRDGPPYEQYF.

The chain recombines TRBV6-4 with TRBJ2-3, with 8 nucleotides matching TRBD2. Germline loops: CDR1 MRHNA, CDR2 SNTAGT. This CDR3 comprises 15 residues. With V trimmed by 3 bases and J by 5 bases, 7 bases remained unmatched. CDR3 amino acids: CASSEQAGGLDTQYF. The CDR3 nucleotides are TGTGCCAGCAGTGAACAGGCGGGAGGTCTAGATACGCAGTATTTT.